This T cell receptor beta chain was retrieved from a study of response to subunit inactivated influenza vaccine. A single record per CDR3 protein comes from TCRdb applying MiXCR to the RT-PCR reads. Of about 480,000 distinct CDR3 sequences listed, roughly 25% are singletons. Whole-study results and caveats: It was suggested by the authors that few new T cells are recruited by each seasonal influenza vaccination.

CDR1 and CDR2 (germline): SGHNT, YYREEE (reference sequence). With 4 bases removed from V and 6 bases from J, the gap between germline ends came to 11 bases. This CDR3 has 13 amino acids. This clonotype turned up a few times. The antigen remains unidentified. V and J are TRBV5-4 and TRBJ2-1, with TRBD2 as a possible D gene (6 bases). The sequencing here drew on CD4+ T cells sorted from PBMCs, taken roughly 5 days after vaccination. This TCR derives from a man in his fifties who received an inactivated influenza vaccine. Here the CDR3 reads CASSLTGANEQFF. The DNA of the CDR3 is TGTGCCAGCAGCCTCACGGGAGCCAATGAGCAGTTCTTC.